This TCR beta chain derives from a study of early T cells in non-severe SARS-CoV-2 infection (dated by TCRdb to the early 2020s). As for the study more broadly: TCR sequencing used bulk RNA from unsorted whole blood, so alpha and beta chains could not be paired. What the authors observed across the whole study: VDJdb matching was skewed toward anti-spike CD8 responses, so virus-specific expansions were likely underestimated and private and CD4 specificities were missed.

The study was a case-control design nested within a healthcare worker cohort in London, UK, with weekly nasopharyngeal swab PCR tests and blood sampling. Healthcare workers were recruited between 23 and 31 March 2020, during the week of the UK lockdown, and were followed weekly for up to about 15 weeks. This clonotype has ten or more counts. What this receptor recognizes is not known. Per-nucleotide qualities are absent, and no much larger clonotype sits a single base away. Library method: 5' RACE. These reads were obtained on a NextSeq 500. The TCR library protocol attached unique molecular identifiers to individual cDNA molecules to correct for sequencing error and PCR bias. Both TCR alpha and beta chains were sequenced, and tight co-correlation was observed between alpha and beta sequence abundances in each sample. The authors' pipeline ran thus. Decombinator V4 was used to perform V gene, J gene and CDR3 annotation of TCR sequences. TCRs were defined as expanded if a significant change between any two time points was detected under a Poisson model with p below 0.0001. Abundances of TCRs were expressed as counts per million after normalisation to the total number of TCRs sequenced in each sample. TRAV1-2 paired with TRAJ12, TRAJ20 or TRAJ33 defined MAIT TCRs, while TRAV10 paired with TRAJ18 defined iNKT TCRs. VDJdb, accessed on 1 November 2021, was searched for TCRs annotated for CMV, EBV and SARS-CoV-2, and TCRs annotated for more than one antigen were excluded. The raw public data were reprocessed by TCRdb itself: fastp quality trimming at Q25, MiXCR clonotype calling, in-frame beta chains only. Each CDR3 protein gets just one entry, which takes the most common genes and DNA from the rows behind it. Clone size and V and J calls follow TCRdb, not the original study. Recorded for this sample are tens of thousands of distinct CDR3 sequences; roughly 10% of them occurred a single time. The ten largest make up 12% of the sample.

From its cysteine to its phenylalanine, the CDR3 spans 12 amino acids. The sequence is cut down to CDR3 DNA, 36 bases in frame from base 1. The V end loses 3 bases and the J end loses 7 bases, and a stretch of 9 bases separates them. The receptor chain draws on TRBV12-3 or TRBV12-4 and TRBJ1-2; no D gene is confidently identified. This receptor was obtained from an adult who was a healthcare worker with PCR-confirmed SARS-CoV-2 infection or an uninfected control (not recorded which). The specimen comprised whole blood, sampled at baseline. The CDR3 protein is CASSLLRTGYTF. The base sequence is TGTGCCAGCAGTTTGCTAAGGACTGGCTACACCTTC.